This TCR beta chain was sequenced during a study of graft-versus-host responses after intestinal transplantation listed by TCRdb under 2021. Regarding the complete study: The transplants that recipients got were multivisceral, liver-intestinal, or isolated intestinal. Anti-thymocyte globulin induction was given to all recipients, followed by maintenance tacrolimus and steroids for 3 to 4 years. After intestinal transplantation, graft-versus-host and host-versus-graft alloreactive T cell clones were followed in the graft, circulation and bone marrow using bulk TCR-beta CDR3 sequencing. Alloreactive clones were identified by sequencing pre-transplant mixed lymphocyte reaction products and comparing them with unstimulated pre-transplant donor and recipient T cells. A cohort of some 24 intestinal transplant recipients, including one retransplant, was enrolled, and a few patients lacking pretransplant specimens were excluded. Donor T cell macrochimerism was defined as a peak of at least 4% donor T cells among recipient peripheral blood mononuclear cells. Instead of going to the commercial service, samples from a few later patients were sequenced in-house on an Illumina MiSeq and processed with MiXCR. General study outcomes and caveats: GvH clones turned up in recipient bone marrow, with some appearing earlier in ileal mucosa or blood, a pattern consistent with an intestinal mucosal origin. Peak levels of circulating GvH clones were associated with declines in HvG clones early after transplant. Conclusions were limited by the relatively low number and heterogeneity of intestinal transplant patients. In patients with donor T cell macrochimerism, the allografts had high GvH to HvG T cell clonal ratios.

The CDR3 spans 15 residues, from the cysteine through the phenylalanine. The DNA shown is the 45-base CDR3, in frame from base 1. From a lookup of the germline V gene, CDR1 and CDR2 are SGHTA and FQGTGA. Trimming leaves V shorter by 5 bases and J shorter by 5 bases, with the junction holding 7 bases beyond the gene matches. This clone was seen more than once but under ten times. The clone's antigen remains unknown. No quality values exist for individual bases; no much larger clone is one base distant. According to the study, the label for this sample's time point signals: cells obtained before transplantation from donor or recipient. CD3+CD4+ and CD3+CD8+ populations were FACS-sorted from unstimulated pre-transplant donor and recipient cells taken from spleen or lymph nodes. Library preparation was by the immunoSEQ multiplex PCR assay. For most patients, genomic DNA was isolated using the Qiagen DNeasy Blood and Tissue Kit and was shipped frozen to Adaptive Biotechnologies for TCR sequencing. For most patients, high-throughput TCR-beta CDR3 sequencing of genomic DNA was performed by Adaptive Biotechnologies. Concerning the study's data processing: Adaptive's ImmunoSEQ software was the source of the TCR sequencing data for about 20 patients, while a few other patients were processed with MiXCR and VDJtools. To correct CD4 versus CD8 sorting errors, sequences present in both subsets at a frequency ratio below 5:1 were removed. CDR3 nucleotide sequences shared by donor and recipient were removed because the origin of these sequences could not be assigned. Alloreactive clones required at least 2-fold expansion over unstimulated cells and minimum CFSE-low frequency of 0.002% (template counts) or 0.001% (read counts). Mappable clones were those detected in sequenced pre-transplant spleen, lymph node, or MLR CFSE-low populations of the donor or recipient. The cumulative frequency of alloreactive clones was calculated as a percentage of all sequences, weighted by copy number. The immuneACCESS repertoire file appears here via TCRdb, limited to in-frame rearrangements. These files lack a portion of the clones; in checked studies, under half of the deficit traces to unresolved V genes, and the cause of the others is not known. Clone size and V and J calls were adopted from that table, with D and trimming inferred from the DNA. Within this sample are about 85,000 clones, with approximately 80% of them counted one time only. Jointly, the top ten make up approximately 0.88% of the sample.

The material sequenced was unstimulated CD4+ T cells sorted from spleen or lymph node cells, taken before intestinal transplant. The V and J genes are TRBV7-3 and TRBJ2-1, and TRBD2 matches 9 of the central bases. This TCR derives from a human donor who received an intestinal transplant. The nucleotide sequence reads as follows: TGTGCCAGCAGCCCGAATAGCGGGAGAAACAATGAGCAGTTCTTC. Translated, this is CASSPNSGRNNEQFF.